The clone carrying this T cell receptor beta chain showed up just once. What it recognizes is unknown. Using immunoSEQ multiplex PCR, the repertoire was profiled, and TCRdb retains in-frame clones only, with some absent. The data show 96,000 or so clones, 84% seen once. The data originate from a study of OX40 agonist ivuxolimab in advanced cancers. The CDR3 consists of 14 residues. Germline V gene data show CDR1 as SGHTA and CDR2 as FQGNSA. Trimming shortened V by 3 bases and J by 2 bases, and 7 bases separated the two germline ends. Points from the study as a whole: Also present in some nonresponders was a low level of normalized T-cell clonal expansion.

This chain joins TRBV7-2 and TRBJ1-4; D not certain. The receptor comes from an adult with an advanced solid tumor such as melanoma, head and neck, liver or kidney cancer. The sample consisted of CD4+ or CD8+ T cells sorted from blood, taken in a trial of the OX40 agonist ivuxolimab. The DNA for the CDR3 is TGTGCCAGCAGCTTGAGAGCGACTAATGAAAAACTGTTTTTT. This codes for CASSLRATNEKLFF.